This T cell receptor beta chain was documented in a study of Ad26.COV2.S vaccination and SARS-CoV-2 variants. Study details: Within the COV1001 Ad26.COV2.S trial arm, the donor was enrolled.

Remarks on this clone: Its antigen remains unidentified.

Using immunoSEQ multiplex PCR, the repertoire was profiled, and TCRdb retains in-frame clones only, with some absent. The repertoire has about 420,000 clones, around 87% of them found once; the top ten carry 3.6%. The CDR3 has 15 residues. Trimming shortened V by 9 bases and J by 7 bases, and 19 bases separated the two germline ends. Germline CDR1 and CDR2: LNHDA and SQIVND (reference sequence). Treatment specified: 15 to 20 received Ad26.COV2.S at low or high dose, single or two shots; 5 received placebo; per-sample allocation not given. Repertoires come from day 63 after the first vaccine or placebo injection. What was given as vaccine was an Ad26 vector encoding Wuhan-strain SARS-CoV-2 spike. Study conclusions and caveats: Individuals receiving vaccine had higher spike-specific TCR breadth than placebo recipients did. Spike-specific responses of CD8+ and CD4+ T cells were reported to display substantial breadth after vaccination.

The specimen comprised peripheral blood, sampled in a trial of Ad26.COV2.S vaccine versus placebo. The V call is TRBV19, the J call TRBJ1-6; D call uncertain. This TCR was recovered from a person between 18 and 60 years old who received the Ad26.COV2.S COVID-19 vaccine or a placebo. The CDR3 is CASMSSGSANSPLHF. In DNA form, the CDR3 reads TGTGCCAGCATGAGTTCAGGATCTGCCAATTCACCCCTCCACTTT.